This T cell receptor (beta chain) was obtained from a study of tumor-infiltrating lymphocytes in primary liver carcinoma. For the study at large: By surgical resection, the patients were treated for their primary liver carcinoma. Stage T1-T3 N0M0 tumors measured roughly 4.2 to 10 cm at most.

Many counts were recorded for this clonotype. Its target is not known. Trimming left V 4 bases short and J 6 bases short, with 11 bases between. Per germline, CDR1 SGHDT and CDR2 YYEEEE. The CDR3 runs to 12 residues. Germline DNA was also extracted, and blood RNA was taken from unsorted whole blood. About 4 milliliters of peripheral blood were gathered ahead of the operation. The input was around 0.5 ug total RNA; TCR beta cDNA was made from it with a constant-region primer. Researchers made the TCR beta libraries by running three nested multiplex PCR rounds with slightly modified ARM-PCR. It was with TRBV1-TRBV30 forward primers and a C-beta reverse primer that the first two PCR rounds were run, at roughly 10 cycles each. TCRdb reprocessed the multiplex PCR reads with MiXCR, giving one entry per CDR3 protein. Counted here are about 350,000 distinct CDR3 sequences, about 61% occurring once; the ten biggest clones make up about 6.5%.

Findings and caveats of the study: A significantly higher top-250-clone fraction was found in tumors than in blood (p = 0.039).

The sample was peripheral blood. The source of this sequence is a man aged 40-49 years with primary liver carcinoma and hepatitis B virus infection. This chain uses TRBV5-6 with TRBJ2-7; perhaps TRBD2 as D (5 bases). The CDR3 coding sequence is TGTGCCAGCAGCCACCCCGGGGTCGAGCAGTACTTC. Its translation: CASSHPGVEQYF.